What follows are 7 T cell receptor beta chains derived from one specimen sequenced in a study of glioma-infiltrating T cells after dendritic cell vaccination. The time point is: after dendritic cell vaccination, including at tumor progression/relapse. Clones were sequenced by immunoSEQ multiplex PCR, and TCRdb holds only the in-frame ones, with some missing. The sample consists of roughly 87,000 clones, roughly 80% of them appearing once. The source was blood, collected after dendritic cell vaccination. The origin of the receptors is a human donor with glioblastoma.

A word on this clone: The junction departs from the called germline gene at one end, perhaps through a read error. This chain uses TRBV6-1 with TRBJ1-2; no definite D call. Germline V lookup: CDR1 MNHNS, CDR2 SASEGT. The length of the CDR3 is 12 residues. CDR3 protein: CASSFLLVAPSF. The CDR3 DNA follows: TGTGCCAGCAGTTTCCTCCTTGTGGCCCCATCCTTC.

The rearrangement joins TRBV5-6 to TRBJ1-5; 7 bases are shared with TRBD1. V gave up 3 bases and J gave up 6 bases; unmatched junction bases: 9. Germline CDR1 reads SGHDT; CDR2 reads YYEEEE. The CDR3 is made up of 15 amino acids. The CDR3 DNA follows: TGTGCCAGCAGCTCAGGGACAGACCTAGGTCAGCCCCAGCATTTT. This encodes CASSSGTDLGQPQHF.

This clone has more than one count but fewer than ten. The chain links TRBV4-3 to TRBJ2-1; possible D gene TRBD2, 6 bases. This CDR3 comprises 16 residues. V lost 0 bases, J lost 4 bases, and 13 bases lay in between. Germline lookup yields CDR1 LGHNA and CDR2 YSLEER. The CDR3 DNA is TGCGCCAGCAGCCAAGAGGGGTCTAGCGCTTACAATGAGCAGTTCTTC. It specifies CASSQEGSSAYNEQFF.

This clone was counted only a few times. The chain has TRBV4-2 and TRBJ2-3; 12 bases are shared with TRBD2. CDR1 LGHNA and CDR2 YNFKEQ come from the germline V gene. J lost 2 bases, V lost 1 base, and 1 base had no gene match. The length of the CDR3 is 16 residues. CDR3 residues: CASSQGTSGDTDTQYF. CDR3 DNA sequence: TGTGCCAGCAGCCAAGGGACTAGCGGGGACACAGATACGCAGTATTTT.

This sequence joins TRBV25-1 and TRBJ1-1, with TRBD1 identical over 9 bases. Trimming at V came to 8 bases and at J to 4 bases, leaving 5 bases not matched to a gene. The CDR3 has 13 amino acids. CDR1 and CDR2 from the germline V gene are MGHDK and SYGVNS. As DNA, the CDR3 is TGTGCCAGCCGGGGACAGGGTGGCACTGAAGCTTTCTTT. It translates to CASRGQGGTEAFF.

This clone was counted once. The J gene is TRBJ2-2, the V gene TRBV7-6; 8 nucleotides align to TRBD1. V lost 5 bases and J lost 5; bases outside the gene matches: 7. The CDR3 is 15 residues long. CDR1 SGHVS and CDR2 FNYEAQ come from the germline V gene. The CDR3 coding sequence is TGTGCCAGCAGCCCGACAGGGGAAAAAACCGGGGAGCTGTTTTTT. This codes for CASSPTGEKTGELFF.

The rearrangement links TRBV5-1 to TRBJ1-6; 8 positions match TRBD1. The V and J ends lost 4 bases and 6 bases, in that order; junction bases with no gene match: 3. Germline V lookup: CDR1 SGHRS, CDR2 YFSETQ. This CDR3 is built from 14 residues. The CDR3: CASSLGQGNSPLHF. The CDR3 DNA follows: TGCGCCAGCAGCCTAGGACAGGGTAATTCACCCCTCCACTTT.